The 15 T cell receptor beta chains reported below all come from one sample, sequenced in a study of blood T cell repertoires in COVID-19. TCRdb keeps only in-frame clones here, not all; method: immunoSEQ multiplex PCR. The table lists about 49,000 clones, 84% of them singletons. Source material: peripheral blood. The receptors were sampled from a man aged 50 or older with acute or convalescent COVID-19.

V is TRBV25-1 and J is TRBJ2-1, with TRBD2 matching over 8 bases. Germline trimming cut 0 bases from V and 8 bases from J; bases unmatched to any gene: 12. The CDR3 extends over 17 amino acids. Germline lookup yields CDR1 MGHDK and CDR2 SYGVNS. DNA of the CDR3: TGTGCCAGCAGTGAATATCAAACGGGGGGGCCTATGGATGAGCAGTTCTTC. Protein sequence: CASSEYQTGGPMDEQFF.

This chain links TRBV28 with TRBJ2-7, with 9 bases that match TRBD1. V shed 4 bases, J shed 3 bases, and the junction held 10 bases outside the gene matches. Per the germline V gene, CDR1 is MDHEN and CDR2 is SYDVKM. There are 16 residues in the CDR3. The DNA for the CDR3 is TGTGCCAGCAGTTCCCCCCCGGGGACAGGGCTCTACGAGCAGTACTTC. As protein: CASSSPPGTGLYEQYF.

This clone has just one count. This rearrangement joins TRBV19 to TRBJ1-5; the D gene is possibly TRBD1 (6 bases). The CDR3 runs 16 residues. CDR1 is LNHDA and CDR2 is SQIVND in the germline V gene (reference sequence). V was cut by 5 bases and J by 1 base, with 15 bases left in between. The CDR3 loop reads CASSLLQGRSNQPQHF. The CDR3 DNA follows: TGTGCCAGTAGTTTGCTACAGGGTAGGAGCAATCAGCCCCAGCATTTT.

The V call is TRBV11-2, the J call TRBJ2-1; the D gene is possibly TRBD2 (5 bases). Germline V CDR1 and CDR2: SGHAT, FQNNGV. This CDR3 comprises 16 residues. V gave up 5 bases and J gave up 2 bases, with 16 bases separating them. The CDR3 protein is CASSLAPDSAYNEQFF. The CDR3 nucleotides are TGTGCCAGCAGCCTGGCTCCGGACTCAGCCTACAATGAGCAGTTCTTC.

The CDR3 bases are TGTGCCAGTAGTCAGGGGCAGCCCCAGCATTTT. Its translation is CASSQGQPQHF. The J gene is TRBJ1-5, the V gene TRBV19; weak D call: TRBD1 (6 bases). CDR1 and CDR2 (germline): LNHDA, SQIVND (reference sequence). CDR3 length equals 11 residues. V shed 5 bases and J shed 7 bases, with 6 bases lying between them.

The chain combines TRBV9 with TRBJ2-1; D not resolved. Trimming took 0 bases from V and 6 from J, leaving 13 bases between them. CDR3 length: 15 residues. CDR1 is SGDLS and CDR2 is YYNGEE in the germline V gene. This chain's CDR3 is CASSVDAYQRNEQFF. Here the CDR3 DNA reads TGTGCCAGCAGCGTAGACGCCTACCAGCGCAATGAGCAGTTCTTC.

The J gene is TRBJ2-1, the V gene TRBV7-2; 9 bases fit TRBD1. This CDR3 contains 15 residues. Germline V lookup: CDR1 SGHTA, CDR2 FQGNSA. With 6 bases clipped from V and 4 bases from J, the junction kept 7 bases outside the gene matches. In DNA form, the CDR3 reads TGTGCCAGCAGTACTTCAGGGACAGGGTACAATGAGCAGTTCTTC. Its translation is CASSTSGTGYNEQFF.

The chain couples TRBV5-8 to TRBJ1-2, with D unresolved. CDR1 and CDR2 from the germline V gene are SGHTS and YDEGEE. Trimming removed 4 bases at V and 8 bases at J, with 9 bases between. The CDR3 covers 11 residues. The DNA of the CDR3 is TGTGCCAGCAGCCCGGGGAGCGGCTACACCTTC. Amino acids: CASSPGSGYTF.

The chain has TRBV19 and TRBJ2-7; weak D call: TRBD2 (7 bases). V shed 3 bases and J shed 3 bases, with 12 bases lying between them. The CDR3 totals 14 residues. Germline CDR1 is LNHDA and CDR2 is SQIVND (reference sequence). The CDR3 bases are TGTGCCAGTAGTATTGGGGGGGCTGGCTACGAGCAGTACTTC. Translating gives CASSIGGAGYEQYF. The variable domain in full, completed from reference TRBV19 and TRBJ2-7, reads DGGITQSPKYLFRKEGQNVTLSCEQNLNHDAMYWYRQDPGQGLRLIYYSQIVNDFQKGDIAEGYSVSREKKESFPLTVTSAQKNPTAFYLCASSIGGAGYEQYFGPGTRLTVT.

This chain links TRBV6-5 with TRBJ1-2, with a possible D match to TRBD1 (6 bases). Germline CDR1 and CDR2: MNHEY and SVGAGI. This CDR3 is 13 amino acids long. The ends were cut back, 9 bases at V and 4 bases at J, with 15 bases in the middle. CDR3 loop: CASGVQGLYGYTF. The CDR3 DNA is TGTGCCAGTGGGGTCCAGGGGCTCTATGGCTACACCTTC.

In DNA, the CDR3 is TGTGCCAGCAGCGCGACCTGGGGGGCTAGCGGCGCCATTCAGTACTTC. As protein: CASSATWGASGAIQYF. The rearrangement uses TRBV5-6 and TRBJ2-4, with D maybe TRBD2 (7 bases). The germline V gene encodes CDR1 SGHDT and CDR2 YYEEEE. V shed 4 bases and J shed 9 bases, with 23 bases lying between them. The CDR3 loop spans 16 amino acids.

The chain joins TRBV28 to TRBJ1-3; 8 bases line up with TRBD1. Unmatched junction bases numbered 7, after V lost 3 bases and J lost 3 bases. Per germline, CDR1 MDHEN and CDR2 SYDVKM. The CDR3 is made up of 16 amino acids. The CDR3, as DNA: TGTGCCAGCAGTTTTCCCGGGACAGGTTATGGAAACACCATATATTTT. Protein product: CASSFPGTGYGNTIYF.

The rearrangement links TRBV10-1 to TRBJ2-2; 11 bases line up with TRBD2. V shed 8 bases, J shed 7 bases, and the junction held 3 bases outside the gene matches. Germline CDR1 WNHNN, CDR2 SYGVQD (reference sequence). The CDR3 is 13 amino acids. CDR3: CASGTSGHGELFF. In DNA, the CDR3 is TGCGCCAGCGGGACTAGCGGACACGGGGAGCTGTTTTTT.

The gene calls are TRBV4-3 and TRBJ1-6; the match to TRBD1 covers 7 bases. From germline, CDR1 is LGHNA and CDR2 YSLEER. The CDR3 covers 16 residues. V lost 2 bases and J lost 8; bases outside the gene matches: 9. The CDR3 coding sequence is TGCGCCAGCAGCCAAATGGCAGGGGGGTCGTATTCACCCCTCCACTTT. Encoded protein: CASSQMAGGSYSPLHF.

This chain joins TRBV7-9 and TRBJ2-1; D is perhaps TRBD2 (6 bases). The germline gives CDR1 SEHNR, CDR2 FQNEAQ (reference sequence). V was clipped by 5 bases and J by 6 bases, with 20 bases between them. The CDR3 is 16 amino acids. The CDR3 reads CASSGISGARTNEQFF. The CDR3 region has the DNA TGTGCCAGCAGCGGTATTAGCGGAGCCCGCACCAATGAGCAGTTCTTC.